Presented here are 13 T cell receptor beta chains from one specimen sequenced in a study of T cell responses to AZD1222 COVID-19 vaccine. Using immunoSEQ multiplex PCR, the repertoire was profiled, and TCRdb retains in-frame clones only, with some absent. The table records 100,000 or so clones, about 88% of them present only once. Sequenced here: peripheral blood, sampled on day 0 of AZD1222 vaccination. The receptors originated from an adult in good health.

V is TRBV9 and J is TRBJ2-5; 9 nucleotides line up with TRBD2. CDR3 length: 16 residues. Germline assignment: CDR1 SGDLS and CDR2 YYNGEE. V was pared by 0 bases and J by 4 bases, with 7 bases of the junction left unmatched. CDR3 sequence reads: CASSVGGGRAGETQYF. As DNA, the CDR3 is TGTGCCAGCAGCGTAGGGGGCGGGAGGGCCGGAGAGACCCAGTACTTC.

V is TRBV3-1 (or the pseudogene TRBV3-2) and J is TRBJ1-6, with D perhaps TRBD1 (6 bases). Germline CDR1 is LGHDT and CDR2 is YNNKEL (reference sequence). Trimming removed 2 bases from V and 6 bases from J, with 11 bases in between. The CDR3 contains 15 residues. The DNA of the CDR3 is TGTGCCAGCAGCCAAACGGACAGCCCTAATTCACCCCTCCACTTT. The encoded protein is CASSQTDSPNSPLHF.

CDR3 DNA: TGTGCCAGTAGTACCCGGGACAACCGATTGGGGGAGACCCAGTACTTC. It is translated as CASSTRDNRLGETQYF. The chain employs TRBV19 and TRBJ2-5; tentatively, D is TRBD1 (6 bases). CDR1 is LNHDA and CDR2 is SQIVND in the germline V gene (reference sequence). CDR3 length: 16 residues. Trimming stripped 4 bases from V and 5 bases from J, with 20 bases between.

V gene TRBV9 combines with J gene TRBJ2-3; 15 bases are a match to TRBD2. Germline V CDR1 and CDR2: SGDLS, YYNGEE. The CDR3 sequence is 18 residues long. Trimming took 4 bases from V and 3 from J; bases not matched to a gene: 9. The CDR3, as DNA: TGTGCCAGCAGCCCGTGGACTAGCGGGAGGGCCGGGACAGATACGCAGTATTTT. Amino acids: CASSPWTSGRAGTDTQYF.

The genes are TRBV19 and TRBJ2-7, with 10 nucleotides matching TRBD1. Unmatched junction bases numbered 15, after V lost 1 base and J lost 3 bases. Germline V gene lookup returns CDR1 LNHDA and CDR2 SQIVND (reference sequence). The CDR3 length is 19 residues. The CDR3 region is CASSIVSRLSGQGIYEQYF. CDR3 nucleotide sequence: TGTGCCAGTAGTATAGTAAGTAGGCTGTCGGGACAGGGGATCTACGAGCAGTACTTC.

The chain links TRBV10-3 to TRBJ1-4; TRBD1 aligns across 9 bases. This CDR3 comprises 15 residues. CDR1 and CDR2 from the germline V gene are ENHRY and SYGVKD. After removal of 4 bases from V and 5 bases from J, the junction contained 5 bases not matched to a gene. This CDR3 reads CAISASGTGNEKLFF. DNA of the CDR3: TGTGCCATCAGTGCTTCCGGGACAGGGAATGAAAAACTGTTTTTT.

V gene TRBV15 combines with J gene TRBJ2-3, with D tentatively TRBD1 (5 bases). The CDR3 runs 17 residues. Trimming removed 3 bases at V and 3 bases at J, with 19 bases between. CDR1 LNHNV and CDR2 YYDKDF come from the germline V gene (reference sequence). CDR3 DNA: TGTGCCACCAGCAGGGACCTAGGGGCGCCAAGGACAGATACGCAGTATTTT. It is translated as CATSRDLGAPRTDTQYF.

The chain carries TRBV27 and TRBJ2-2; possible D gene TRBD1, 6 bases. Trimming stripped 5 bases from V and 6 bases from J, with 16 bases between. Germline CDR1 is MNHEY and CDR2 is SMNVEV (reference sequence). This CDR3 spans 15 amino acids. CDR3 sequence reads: CASSTGPTGPGELFF. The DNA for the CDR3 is TGTGCCAGCAGTACCGGCCCGACAGGTCCCGGGGAGCTGTTTTTT.

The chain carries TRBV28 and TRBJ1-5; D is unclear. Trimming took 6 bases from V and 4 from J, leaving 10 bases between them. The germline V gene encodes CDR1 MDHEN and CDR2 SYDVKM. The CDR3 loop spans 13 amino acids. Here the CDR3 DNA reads TGTGCCAGCAGCCGAGACCTTAATCAGCCCCAGCATTTT. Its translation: CASSRDLNQPQHF.

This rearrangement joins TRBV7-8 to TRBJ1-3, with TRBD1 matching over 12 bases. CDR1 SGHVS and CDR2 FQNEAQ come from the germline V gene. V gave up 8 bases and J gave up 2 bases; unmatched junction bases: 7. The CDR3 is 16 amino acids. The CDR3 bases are TGTGCCAGCTCGTCCGGGACAGGGGGCACTGGAAACACCATATATTTT. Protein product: CASSSGTGGTGNTIYF.

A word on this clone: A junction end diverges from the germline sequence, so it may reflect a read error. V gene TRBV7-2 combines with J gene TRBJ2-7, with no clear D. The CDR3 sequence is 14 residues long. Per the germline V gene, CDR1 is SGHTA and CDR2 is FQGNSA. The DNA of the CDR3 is TGTGCCAGCAGCGCCCGACTCAGCTCCCACGAGCAGTACTTC. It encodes CASSARLSSHEQYF.

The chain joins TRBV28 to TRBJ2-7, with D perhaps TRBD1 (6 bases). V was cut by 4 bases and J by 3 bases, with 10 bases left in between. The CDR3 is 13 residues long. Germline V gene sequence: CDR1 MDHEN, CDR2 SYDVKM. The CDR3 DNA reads TGTGCCAGCAGTTCCGGACAGCTCTACGAGCAGTACTTC. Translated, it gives CASSSGQLYEQYF. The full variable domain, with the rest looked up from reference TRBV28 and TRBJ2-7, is DVKVTQSSRYLVKRTGEKVFLECVQDMDHENMFWYRQDPGLGLRLIYFSYDVKMKEKGDIPEGYSVSREKKERFSLILESASTNQTSMYLCASSSGQLYEQYFGPGTRLTVT.

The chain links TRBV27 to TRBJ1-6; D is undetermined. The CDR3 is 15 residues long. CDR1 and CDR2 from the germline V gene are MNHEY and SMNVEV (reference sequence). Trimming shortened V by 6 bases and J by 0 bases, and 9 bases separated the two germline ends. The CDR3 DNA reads TGTGCCAGCAGAATTGGGAGCTCCTATAATTCACCCCTCCACTTT. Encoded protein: CASRIGSSYNSPLHF.